Shown below are 3 T cell receptor beta chains from a single sample sequenced in a study of blood T cell repertoires in COVID-19. Sequencing used immunoSEQ multiplex PCR; TCRdb keeps in-frame clones, though not all of them. This table has 120,000 to 150,000 clones, 84% appearing once. Specimen: peripheral blood. These receptor sequences come from a human donor in a cohort sampled during active COVID-19.

V usage is TRBV19 and J usage is TRBJ2-5, with D maybe TRBD2 (6 bases). Trimming shortened V by 4 bases and J by 1 base, and 13 bases separated the two germline ends. The CDR3 covers 15 residues. CDR1 LNHDA and CDR2 SQIVND come from the germline V gene (reference sequence). The CDR3 protein is CASSSLAGRQETQYF. The CDR3 DNA sequence: TGTGCCAGTAGTAGCCTGGCGGGACGCCAAGAGACCCAGTACTTC. Combining the CDR3 with reference TRBV19 and TRBJ2-5 gives the whole variable domain DGGITQSPKYLFRKEGQNVTLSCEQNLNHDAMYWYRQDPGQGLRLIYYSQIVNDFQKGDIAEGYSVSREKKESFPLTVTSAQKNPTAFYLCASSSLAGRQETQYFGPGTRLLVL.

This chain links TRBV3-1 (or the pseudogene TRBV3-2) with TRBJ1-4; unclear D gene. V was cut by 1 base and J by 5 bases, with 8 bases left in between. The CDR3 runs to 14 residues. Germline assignment: CDR1 LGHDT and CDR2 YNNKEL (reference sequence). The CDR3 here is CASSQGQPNEKLFF. CDR3 nucleotide sequence: TGTGCCAGCAGCCAAGGACAACCAAATGAAAAACTGTTTTTT.

V usage is TRBV12-3 or TRBV12-4 and J usage is TRBJ2-3; perhaps TRBD2 as D (6 bases). The CDR3 extends over 13 amino acids. V lost 6 bases to trimming and J lost 1 base, with 8 bases between them. CDR3 protein: CASRVAGTDTQYF. The CDR3 DNA reads as TGTGCCAGCAGGGTAGCGGGCACAGATACGCAGTATTTT.